This is a list of T cell receptor beta chains from one sample in a study of regulatory T cells in long-lasting Graves disease. TCRdb independently ran MiXCR on the multiplex PCR reads; one entry per CDR3 protein. The data hold about 540,000 distinct CDR3 sequences, with roughly 13% observed a single time. In addition, the sample was reused for a study of T cells in Graves' hyperthyroidism and ophthalmopathy.

This specimen consisted of peripheral blood mononuclear cells (PBMCs), obtained at new diagnosis, from a patient treated with antithyroid drugs. All receptors derive from a man aged 25 to 45 with Graves disease. Each CDR3 is given with its conserved first and last residue.

v_call: TRBV25-1
j_call: -
cdr3_aa: CASSEEGTAGGETQYF

v_call: TRBV2
j_call: TRBJ2-1
cdr3_aa: CASSDDRGLFNEQFF

v_call: TRBV24-1
j_call: TRBJ2-3
cdr3_aa: CATSGGAAGQYF

v_call: TRBV11-3
j_call: TRBJ2-5
cdr3_aa: CASSFGLQKTQYF

v_call: TRBV20-1
j_call: TRBJ1-1
cdr3_aa: CSARQGVSLRTEAFF

v_call: TRBV5-5
j_call: TRBJ2-2
cdr3_aa: CASSLAGQGALPGELFF

v_call: TRBV12-3/TRBV12-4
j_call: TRBJ2-7
cdr3_aa: CASSPYGRSKGYEQYF

v_call: TRBV5-6
j_call: TRBJ2-5
cdr3_aa: CASSLDSYQETQYF

v_call: TRBV12-3/TRBV12-4
j_call: TRBJ2-5
cdr3_aa: CASSSRTDDAETQYF

v_call: TRBV2
j_call: TRBJ2-3
cdr3_aa: CASRRSGTSTDTQYF

v_call: TRBV20-1
j_call: TRBJ1-1
cdr3_aa: CSARDLTEAFF

v_call: TRBV5-1
j_call: TRBJ2-7
cdr3_aa: CASSPQKQSEQYF

v_call: TRBV10-3
j_call: TRBJ2-5
cdr3_aa: CAILVPQQETQYF

v_call: TRBV5-5
j_call: TRBJ2-3
cdr3_aa: CASSIGHSADTQYF

v_call: TRBV30
j_call: TRBJ1-5
cdr3_aa: CAWTRPGQVNQPQHF

v_call: TRBV20-1
j_call: TRBJ2-5
cdr3_aa: CSASPSGRLGETQYF

v_call: TRBV5-6
j_call: TRBJ2-5
cdr3_aa: CASSARVQETQYF

v_call: TRBV27
j_call: TRBJ2-7
cdr3_aa: CASRPGTGGRHEQYF

v_call: TRBV28
j_call: TRBJ2-3
cdr3_aa: CASSPSGATDTQYF

v_call: TRBV27
j_call: TRBJ2-2
cdr3_aa: CASSSYTGELFF

v_call: TRBV6-2/TRBV6-3
j_call: TRBJ2-7
cdr3_aa: CASRGGTSDEQYF

v_call: TRBV5-1
j_call: TRBJ2-7
cdr3_aa: CASSSGGLGYEQYF